This is a list of T cell receptor beta chains from one sample in a study of blood T cell repertoires in COVID-19. Sequencing was performed with immunoSEQ multiplex PCR; in TCRdb, only in-frame clones are kept and a portion is missing. The sample yields about 120,000 clones, 84% seen once. Sequenced material: PBMCs or T cells enriched from blood (not recorded which). The receptors come from a woman in her twenties or thirties who had recovered from COVID-19. The CDR3 runs from the conserved cysteine through the conserved F or W. Fields, in order: CDR3 length, clone size, V gene, J gene, D gene, CDR3 protein, CDR3 DNA. The D gene is left open where the match is weak. The listing skips clone size in some rows; elsewhere it reads once, few, many or a size class.

14,.,TRBV9,TRBJ2-1,TRBD1,CASSPRQGSNEQFF,TGTGCCAGCAGCCCACGACAGGGGAGCAATGAGCAGTTCTTC
15,.,TRBV5-4,TRBJ2-3,TRBD2,CASTLGGRSTDTQYF,TGTGCCAGCACCCTTGGCGGGAGAAGCACAGATACGCAGTATTTT
13,once,TRBV29-1,TRBJ2-7,TRBD1,CSVTGTDSYEQYF,TGCAGCGTCACCGGGACAGATTCCTACGAGCAGTACTTC
14,.,TRBV11-3,TRBJ1-5,.,CASSFPRDYQPQHF,TGTGCCAGCAGCTTCCCTAGGGACTATCAGCCCCAGCATTTT
14,.,TRBV6-5,TRBJ1-2,.,CASSYDRGSYGYTF,TGTGCCAGCAGTTACGACCGGGGGTCCTATGGCTACACCTTC
16,once,TRBV5-1,TRBJ1-6,TRBD1,CASSYIGGQYNSPLHF,TGCGCCAGCAGCTACATAGGGGGACAGTATAATTCACCCCTCCACTTT
14,.,TRBV3-1/TRBV3-2,TRBJ2-5,TRBD1,CASSLRTGMETQYF,TGTGCCAGCAGCCTCAGGACAGGGATGGAGACCCAGTACTTC
18,few,TRBV6-1,TRBJ2-4,TRBD1,CASSESQGAGVAKNIQYF,TGTGCCAGCAGTGAAAGTCAGGGGGCCGGGGTAGCCAAAAACATTCAGTACTTC
14,.,TRBV7-2,TRBJ2-3,TRBD2,CASSLGGRTDTQYF,TGTGCCAGCAGCTTGGGCGGGAGGACAGATACGCAGTATTTT
12,.,TRBV28,TRBJ2-3,TRBD2,CASSLGSGRQYF,TGTGCCAGCAGTTTGGGGAGCGGGAGGCAGTATTTT
14,.,TRBV3-1/TRBV3-2,TRBJ2-3,.,CASSQARGTDTQYF,TGTGCCAGCAGCCAAGCCAGGGGTACAGATACGCAGTATTTT
16,.,TRBV28,TRBJ2-1,TRBD2,CASRRRGTSAYNEQFF,TGTGCCAGCAGACGCCGAGGGACTAGCGCCTACAATGAGCAGTTCTTC
14,.,TRBV11-2,TRBJ2-2,TRBD1,CASSRQGAIGELFF,TGTGCCAGCAGCCGGCAGGGGGCTATCGGGGAGCTGTTTTTT
17,few,TRBV20-1,TRBJ2-7,TRBD2,CSASPLAGVKKSYEQYF,TGCAGTGCTAGTCCCCTAGCGGGAGTAAAGAAGTCCTACGAGCAGTACTTC
15,.,TRBV30,TRBJ1-6,.,CAWSRVGAVRSPLHF,TGTGCCTGGAGTAGGGTTGGGGCAGTCAGGTCACCCCTCCACTTT
15,.,TRBV4-1,TRBJ1-2,.,CASSQPVQSLYGYTF,TGCGCCAGCAGCCAACCGGTACAGTCTCTCTATGGCTACACCTTC
15,.,TRBV3-1/TRBV3-2,TRBJ2-7,TRBD2,CASSTQWGGPYEQYF,TGTGCCAGCAGCACACAATGGGGGGGACCTTACGAGCAGTACTTC
16,.,TRBV5-4,TRBJ2-1,TRBD2,CASSYPRRGSGDEQFF,TGTGCCAGCAGCTACCCCCGCCGGGGTAGCGGGGATGAGCAGTTCTTC
14,once,TRBV14,TRBJ1-1,TRBD1,CASTQGGAWTEAFF,TGTGCCAGCACCCAGGGGGGGGCTTGGACTGAAGCTTTCTTT
15,many,TRBV5-6,TRBJ2-7,TRBD2,CASSLASGRAYEQYF,TGTGCCAGCAGCTTGGCTAGCGGGAGGGCCTACGAGCAGTACTTC
15,.,TRBV7-2,TRBJ2-3,.,CASSLVVTTTDTQYF,TGTGCCAGCAGCTTAGTGGTCACTACCACAGATACGCAGTATTTT
16,.,TRBV7-2,TRBJ2-4,.,CASSRTRAGGKNIQYF,TGTGCCAGCAGCCGTACAAGGGCCGGGGGCAAAAACATTCAGTACTTC
16,.,TRBV27,TRBJ2-7,TRBD2,CASSLVASGTPYEQYF,TGTGCCAGCAGTTTAGTCGCTAGCGGGACCCCCTACGAGCAGTACTTC
13,.,TRBV7-3,TRBJ1-2,.,CASSLRDTLGYTF,TGTGCCAGCAGCTTAAGGGACACTCTCGGCTACACCTTC
12,.,TRBV7-3,TRBJ2-7,TRBD1,CASSTTGGEQYF,TGTGCCAGCAGCACGACAGGGGGCGAGCAGTACTTC
15,.,TRBV6-5,TRBJ2-7,.,CASSYSRGTPHEQYF,TGTGCCAGCAGTTACTCCAGGGGAACTCCCCACGAGCAGTACTTC
13,.,TRBV15,TRBJ1-1,.,CATSRGTGTEAFF,TGTGCCACCAGCAGAGGTACAGGGACTGAAGCTTTCTTT
14,once,TRBV30,TRBJ2-1,TRBD1,CAWKAGQGRHEQFF,TGTGCCTGGAAGGCGGGACAGGGAAGGCATGAGCAGTTCTTC
14,.,TRBV5-1,TRBJ1-1,.,CASMGTNAGTEAFF,TGCGCCAGCATGGGGACTAATGCGGGGACTGAAGCTTTCTTT
16,once,TRBV5-4,TRBJ2-3,TRBD2,CASSPSHGGEHGTQYF,TGTGCCAGCAGCCCCTCGCATGGGGGGGAGCATGGTACGCAGTATTTT
14,.,TRBV7-8,TRBJ2-7,TRBD2,CASSLAGGSYEQYF,TGTGCCAGCAGCTTGGCGGGAGGCTCCTACGAGCAGTACTTC
14,.,TRBV5-4,TRBJ2-5,TRBD2,CASSFTSGRETQYF,TGTGCCAGCAGCTTCACTAGCGGGAGGGAGACCCAGTACTTC
17,.,TRBV28,TRBJ2-1,TRBD2,CASSLILAGVVYNEQFF,TGTGCCAGCAGTTTAATTCTAGCGGGAGTGGTCTACAATGAGCAGTTCTTC
14,.,TRBV2,TRBJ1-1,TRBD1,CASTLTGVATEAFF,TGTGCCAGCACCTTGACAGGGGTGGCCACTGAAGCTTTCTTT
14,many,TRBV19,TRBJ1-5,.,CASSKRQVNQPQHF,TGTGCCAGTAGTAAACGACAGGTTAATCAGCCCCAGCATTTT
12,.,TRBV4-3,TRBJ1-4,TRBD1,CASSQGTGVLFF,TGCGCCAGCAGCCAGGGTACAGGGGTTCTGTTTTTT
15,.,TRBV7-9,TRBJ2-1,.,CASSLSGSPIREQFF,TGTGCCAGCAGCTTATCGGGGAGTCCCATTCGTGAGCAGTTCTTC
17,.,TRBV23-1,TRBJ1-1,TRBD1,CASSQGILQGTHTEAFF,TGCGCCAGCAGTCAAGGGATCCTACAGGGGACCCACACTGAAGCTTTCTTT
11,.,TRBV2,TRBJ1-1,.,CASTGGFEAFF,TGTGCCAGCACCGGGGGATTTGAAGCTTTCTTT
16,.,TRBV28,TRBJ2-2,TRBD2,CASSLNGDYNLGELFF,TGTGCCAGCAGTTTGAACGGGGACTATAATCTCGGGGAGCTGTTTTTT
15,.,TRBV5-4,TRBJ2-7,.,CASSLLSGVAYEQYF,TGTGCCAGCAGCTTGCTCTCCGGGGTTGCCTACGAGCAGTACTTC
15,.,TRBV9,TRBJ2-3,.,CASSVGSAITDTQYF,TGTGCCAGCAGCGTAGGTTCTGCGATCACAGATACGCAGTATTTT
13,.,TRBV2,TRBJ2-1,TRBD1,CASRRDRVVEQFF,TGTGCCAGCAGAAGGGACAGGGTGGTTGAGCAGTTCTTC
16,once,TRBV4-1,TRBJ1-3,.,CASSQLLRVSGNTIYF,TGCGCCAGCAGCCAACTGCTCAGGGTCTCTGGAAACACCATATATTTT
16,.,TRBV5-5,TRBJ1-6,.,CASSSTRQVPNSPLHF,TGTGCCAGCAGCTCCACAAGACAGGTGCCGAATTCACCCCTCCACTTT
16,.,TRBV6-1,TRBJ2-1,TRBD2,CASSEMWTSGRNEQFF,TGTGCCAGCAGTGAAATGTGGACTAGCGGGAGGAATGAGCAGTTCTTC
15,.,TRBV28,TRBJ2-7,.,CASRASGTTGGEQYF,TGTGCCAGCAGGGCTAGCGGGACAACAGGGGGCGAGCAGTACTTC
14,.,TRBV6-5,TRBJ2-3,.,CASSLASVTDTQYF,TGTGCCAGCAGCTTAGCTAGCGTCACAGATACGCAGTATTTT
11,.,TRBV7-2,TRBJ1-3,.,CASSLANTIYF,TGTGCCAGCAGCTTGGCTAACACCATATATTTT
11,few,TRBV6-4,TRBJ2-1,.,CASIRLATRFF,TGTGCCAGCATAAGACTCGCAACCCGGTTCTTC
15,.,TRBV7-2,TRBJ2-1,.,CASSLAHGSYNEQFF,TGTGCCAGCAGCTTAGCGCACGGTTCCTACAATGAGCAGTTCTTC
14,.,TRBV7-9,TRBJ1-1,.,CASSQGRVNTEAFF,TGTGCCAGCAGCCAGGGCAGGGTGAACACTGAAGCTTTCTTT
13,once,TRBV11-2,TRBJ2-1,TRBD2,CASSTGRGGEQFF,TGTGCCAGCAGCACCGGACGGGGGGGTGAGCAGTTCTTC
15,.,TRBV6-2/TRBV6-3,TRBJ1-2,TRBD1,CASSPTGQSNYGYTF,TGTGCCAGCAGTCCCACGGGACAGTCCAACTATGGCTACACCTTC
14,.,TRBV19,TRBJ2-3,.,CASMGGAHTDTQYF,TGTGCCAGTATGGGGGGGGCGCATACAGATACGCAGTATTTT
17,.,TRBV19,TRBJ1-1,TRBD1,CASSIVAGQGRGTEAFF,TGTGCCAGTAGTATAGTGGCAGGACAGGGTCGGGGGACTGAAGCTTTCTTT
14,.,TRBV5-1,TRBJ2-6,.,CASKEGAGANVLTF,TGCGCCAGCAAAGAGGGGGCTGGGGCCAACGTCCTGACTTTC
13,.,TRBV29-1,TRBJ2-7,TRBD2,CSGGGGRAEEQYF,TGCAGCGGGGGCGGCGGGAGGGCAGAGGAGCAGTACTTC